The 7 T cell receptor beta chains below were found in one sample sequenced in a study of control samples from healthy donors and cancer patients. Assay: immunoSEQ multiplex PCR; the TCRdb copy retains only in-frame clones and omits some. The repertoire includes 70,000 or so clones, roughly 86% of them detected once, and under 20% sits in the top ten. The sequenced sample consisted of PBMCs. All receptors derive from a man aged 55 to 69 with lung cancer.

This clone was detected once. V usage is TRBV12-5 and J usage is TRBJ2-6, with 12 bases that match TRBD1. CDR1 and CDR2 from the germline V gene are LGHNT and FRNRAP. This CDR3 has 18 amino acids. The V and J ends lost 5 bases and 0 bases, in that order; junction bases with no gene match: 5. CDR3 in DNA: TGTGCTAGTGGTGGGGGACAGGGGGCCGGCTCTGGGGCCAACGTCCTGACTTTC. This encodes CASGGGQGAGSGANVLTF.

The chain employs TRBV6-5 and TRBJ2-1; D could derive from TRBD1 or TRBD2 (5 bases each). Germline CDR1 MNHEY, CDR2 SVGAGI. The CDR3 has 15 residues. Trimming took off 0 bases at V and 7 bases at J, with 13 bases between the two ends. The CDR3 nucleotides are TGTGCCAGCAGTTACTCGATGAGTGGGGGAAATGAGCAGTTCTTC. Its translation is CASSYSMSGGNEQFF.

This rearrangement joins TRBV30 to TRBJ1-1; 7 bases are a match to TRBD1. Germline V gene lookup returns CDR1 GTSNPN and CDR2 SVGIG (reference sequence). V shed 3 bases and J 4 bases; nucleotides not matched to a gene: 5. The CDR3 has 13 residues. In DNA, the CDR3 is TGTGCCTGGAGGGTCCAGGGGGTCACTGAAGCTTTCTTT. Protein sequence: CAWRVQGVTEAFF. The variable domain in full, with the rest retrieved from reference TRBV30 and TRBJ1-1, is SQTIHQWPATLVQPVGSPLSLECTVEGTSNPNLYWYRQAAGRGLQLLFYSVGIGQISSEVPQNLSASRPQDRQFILSSKKLLLSDSGFYLCAWRVQGVTEAFFGQGTRLTVV.

V usage is TRBV7-3 and J usage is TRBJ2-5; possibly TRBD1 for D (6 bases). Trimming took 2 bases from V and 4 from J, leaving 14 bases between them. The germline V gene has CDR1 SGHTA and CDR2 FQGTGA. The CDR3 runs 15 residues. The CDR3 spells CASSLGNEGVETQYF. In nucleotides, the CDR3 is TGTGCCAGCAGCTTAGGGAATGAGGGGGTAGAGACCCAGTACTTC.

The V call is TRBV7-2, the J call TRBJ1-2, with 8 bases lining up with TRBD1. V dropped 5 bases and J dropped 2; count of bases not matched to a gene: 4. Germline V gene sequence: CDR1 SGHTA, CDR2 FQGNSA. This CDR3 region has 14 residues. CDR3 sequence: CASSPRTGNYGYTF. In DNA form, the CDR3 reads TGTGCCAGCAGCCCCCGGACAGGGAACTATGGCTACACCTTC.

This sequence joins TRBV6-6 and TRBJ2-7; D perhaps matches TRBD2 (5 bases). CDR1 MNHNY and CDR2 SVGAGI come from the germline V gene (reference sequence). With 5 bases removed from V and 1 base from J, the gap between germline ends came to 24 bases. There are 18 residues in the CDR3. This CDR3 is CASSQYVRGQRRSYEQYV. CDR3 DNA sequence: TGTGCCAGCAGTCAATACGTCCGGGGTCAAAGAAGATCCTACGAGCAGTACGTC.

The chain employs TRBV30 and TRBJ2-1, with a tentative D call TRBD1 (6 bases). This CDR3 is built from 13 residues. V lost 4 bases, J lost 1 base, and 8 bases lay in between. The germline CDR1 and CDR2 sequences are GTSNPN and SVGIG (reference sequence). CDR3 bases: TGTGCCTGGACAGGGGAATCCTACAATGAGCAGTTCTTC. This translates into CAWTGESYNEQFF.